Listed below are T cell receptor beta chains from one sample, sequenced in a study of cytomegalovirus exposure and HLA in healthy donors. TCRdb's copy holds only in-frame clones and misses some; the assay was immunoSEQ multiplex PCR. This repertoire shows approximately 150,000 clones, 80% to 85% found once; its top ten account for over 2%. The sequenced sample was PBMCs. The receptors were gathered from a male donor in good health and CMV-seronegative. CDR3s include the opening cysteine and the closing phenylalanine or tryptophan. Fields, in order: clone size, V gene, D gene, J gene, CDR3 protein, CDR3 DNA. The D gene is left open where the match is weak. Size tells how often a clone was seen (once, few, many) or the class of an expanded clone, and some rows leave it out.

few	TRBV7-9	NA	TRBJ2-5	CASSLINPQETQYF	TGTGCCAGCAGCTTAATTAATCCCCAAGAGACCCAGTACTTC
few	TRBV7-9	NA	TRBJ1-1	CASKEGSWAEAFF	TGTGCCAGCAAGGAGGGGAGTTGGGCTGAAGCTTTCTTT
NA	TRBV12-5	NA	TRBJ2-1	CASGLDRNEQFF	TGTGCTAGTGGTTTGGACAGGAATGAGCAGTTCTTC
NA	TRBV7-8	TRBD1	TRBJ1-1	CASSAYRDRAPEAFF	TGTGCCAGCAGCGCATACCGGGACAGGGCCCCTGAAGCTTTCTTT
few	TRBV5-6	NA	TRBJ2-4	CASSSAAGALYF	TGTGCCAGCAGCTCCGCGGCGGGGGCCCTGTACTTC
NA	TRBV7-2	NA	TRBJ2-5	CASSLRGTLGETQYF	TGTGCCAGCAGCCTACGGGGGACCCTCGGGGAGACCCAGTACTTC
NA	TRBV2	TRBD1	TRBJ1-1	CASSELGQGQTEAFF	TGTGCCAGCAGTGAGCTGGGACAGGGGCAAACTGAAGCTTTCTTT
NA	TRBV5-4	TRBD1	TRBJ1-1	CASSLVDRGTAFF	TGTGCCAGCAGCTTGGTGGACAGGGGTACGGCTTTCTTT
few	TRBV18	NA	TRBJ1-5	CASSPTGKNQPQHF	TGTGCCAGCTCACCTACAGGGAAAAATCAGCCCCAGCATTTT
NA	TRBV7-9	TRBD1	TRBJ2-7	CSSSQPSQGAHYEQYF	TGTTCCAGCAGCCAACCGAGCCAGGGGGCTCACTACGAGCAGTACTTC
once	TRBV11-2	NA	TRBJ2-2	CASSLGSGGSTGELFF	TGTGCCAGCAGCTTAGGGTCTGGGGGGTCCACCGGGGAGCTGTTTTTT
NA	TRBV30	NA	TRBJ2-5	CASKSTGAETQYF	TGTGCCTCGAAATCGACAGGAGCGGAGACCCAGTACTTC
once	TRBV7-6	NA	TRBJ2-7	CASSLAGGPGEGYEQYF	TGTGCCAGCAGCTTAGCGGGCGGCCCAGGGGAGGGCTACGAGCAGTACTTC
NA	TRBV2	NA	TRBJ1-2	CASRFQGSHGYTF	TGTGCCAGCAGGTTCCAGGGCAGCCATGGCTACACCTTC
NA	TRBV30	NA	TRBJ1-2	CAWSASPGGRVSGYTF	TGTGCCTGGAGTGCCTCACCGGGGGGGCGGGTGAGTGGCTACACCTTC
once	TRBV6-5	TRBD2	TRBJ2-1	CASSPLAGPGYEQFF	TGTGCCAGCAGTCCACTAGCGGGTCCTGGATATGAGCAGTTCTTC
NA	TRBV6-1	TRBD2	TRBJ2-7	CASRWGGMSSYEQYF	TGTGCCAGCAGGTGGGGGGGGATGAGCTCCTACGAGCAGTACTTC
few	TRBV7-9	NA	TRBJ1-6	CASSLAGLNNSPLHF	TGTGCCAGCAGCTTAGCGGGACTGAATAATTCACCCCTCCACTTT
few	TRBV10-3	TRBD1	TRBJ2-1	CAISVVGQGDNEQFF	TGTGCCATCAGTGTGGTGGGACAGGGCGATAATGAGCAGTTCTTC
few	TRBV18	NA	TRBJ1-1	CASSPGANTEAFF	TGTGCCAGCTCACCAGGGGCAAACACTGAAGCTTTCTTT
NA	TRBV5-1	TRBD1	TRBJ2-7	CASSAGTGGNEQYF	TGCGCCAGCAGCGCAGGGACAGGGGGGAACGAGCAGTACTTC
NA	TRBV7-2	NA	TRBJ1-1	CASSPYLVNTEAFF	TGTGCCAGCAGCCCTTATCTAGTGAACACTGAAGCTTTCTTT
NA	TRBV2	NA	TRBJ2-1	CATERGNYNEQFF	TGTGCCACCGAACGGGGAAACTACAATGAGCAGTTCTTC
NA	TRBV6-5	NA	TRBJ1-6	CASWGGDNSPLHF	TGTGCCAGCTGGGGGGGAGATAATTCACCCCTCCACTTT
NA	TRBV7-2	NA	TRBJ1-2	CASSLEPGVSGYTF	TGTGCCAGCAGCTTAGAACCGGGGGTTAGCGGCTACACCTTC
NA	TRBV7-6	NA	TRBJ2-1	CASSVTTPSYNEQFF	TGTGCCAGCAGCGTCACTACCCCTAGCTACAATGAGCAGTTCTTC
NA	TRBV19	TRBD1	TRBJ1-2	CASRVGQGAGYTF	TGTGCCAGTAGGGTGGGACAGGGCGCCGGCTACACCTTC
NA	TRBV5-4	TRBD1	TRBJ2-2	CASSRRTGLTGELFF	TGTGCCAGCAGCCGCCGGACAGGACTTACCGGGGAGCTGTTTTTT
NA	TRBV25-1	TRBD1	TRBJ1-1	CASSVSRQGNTEAFF	TGTGCCAGCAGCGTCTCGCGACAGGGGAACACTGAAGCTTTCTTT
NA	TRBV5-4	NA	TRBJ2-5	CASRDRSGETQYF	TGTGCCAGCCGGGATCGAAGCGGGGAGACCCAGTACTTC
NA	TRBV19	TRBD1	TRBJ1-2	CASTGRRDREAVGTF	TGTGCCAGTACCGGCCGACGCGACAGGGAGGCGGTTGGCACCTTC
once	TRBV7-8	NA	TRBJ1-1	CASSFLSPASGTEAFF	TGTGCCAGCAGCTTTTTGTCCCCCGCATCAGGCACTGAAGCTTTCTTT